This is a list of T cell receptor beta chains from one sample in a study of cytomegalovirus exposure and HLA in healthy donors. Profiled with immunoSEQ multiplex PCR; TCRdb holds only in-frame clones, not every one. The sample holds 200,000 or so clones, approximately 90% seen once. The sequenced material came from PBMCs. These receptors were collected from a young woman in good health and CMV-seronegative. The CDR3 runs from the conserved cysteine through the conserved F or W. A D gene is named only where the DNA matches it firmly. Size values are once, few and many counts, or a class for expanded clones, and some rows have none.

DNA: TGTGCCAGCAGCCAAGAACCAGCGGGAGGTTACAATGAGCAGTTCTTC; CDR3: CASSQEPAGGYNEQFF; V: TRBV4-2; D: TRBD2; size: -; J: TRBJ2-1
DNA: TGTGCCAGCAGCACCCGGACAGGGTTCGCGGAGGATACGCAGTATTTT; CDR3: CASSTRTGFAEDTQYF; V: TRBV7-3; D: TRBD1; size: -; J: TRBJ2-3
DNA: TGTGCCAGCAGTGAAGCGGGTTCCCCTATAAGGGACACTGAGCAGTTCTTC; CDR3: CASSEAGSPIRDTEQFF; V: TRBV6-1; D: -; size: -; J: TRBJ2-1
DNA: TGCAGCGTTGTCCCTTCGAGGGCGAGTAACTACTACGAGCAGTACTTC; CDR3: CSVVPSRASNYYEQYF; V: TRBV29-1; D: -; size: -; J: TRBJ2-7
DNA: TGTGCCAGCAGTGAAGCGGTTAGCGCCGATGAGCAGTTCTTC; CDR3: CASSEAVSADEQFF; V: TRBV2; D: -; size: -; J: TRBJ2-1
DNA: TGTGCCAGCAGTCCACACCGGACTAGCGGGAACTACGAGCAGTACTTC; CDR3: CASSPHRTSGNYEQYF; V: TRBV7-6; D: TRBD2; size: -; J: TRBJ2-7
DNA: TGCGCCAGCAGCCAAGATTGGGGAACGGACAGGGGAATCAACACCGGGGAGCTGTTTTTT; CDR3: CASSQDWGTDRGINTGELFF; V: TRBV4-1; D: TRBD1; size: -; J: TRBJ2-2
DNA: TGTGCCAGCAGTTCGGGACAGGGGATCCAAGGGCAGTACTTC; CDR3: CASSSGQGIQGQYF; V: TRBV6-6; D: TRBD1; size: -; J: TRBJ2-7
DNA: TGTGCCAGCAGCAAGGAGGGCCCAATCGATGAGCAGTTCTTC; CDR3: CASSKEGPIDEQFF; V: TRBV5-4; D: -; size: once; J: TRBJ2-1
DNA: TGTGCCAGCAGTTTAAGCGGAAACTACGAGCAGTACTTC; CDR3: CASSLSGNYEQYF; V: TRBV27; D: -; size: -; J: TRBJ2-7
DNA: TGTGCCAGCAGCCGAACAGGGGGTGGGCAGCCCCAGCATTTT; CDR3: CASSRTGGGQPQHF; V: TRBV28; D: TRBD1; size: -; J: TRBJ1-5
DNA: TGTGCCAGCAGTTCCCAGGACAGTAACGAGCAGTACTTC; CDR3: CASSSQDSNEQYF; V: TRBV28; D: -; size: -; J: TRBJ2-7